This TCR beta chain was found in a study of T cell responses to AZD1222 COVID-19 vaccine. Study-wide results and caveats: Females made up more of the donors, who were largely white British, and clonal diversity may have come out too low. Targets within unmutated variant regions were reportedly found for nearly half of spike-specific TCRs. Seropositive AZD1222 recipients at baseline numbered only 6 or 7.

Libraries were prepared by immunoSEQ multiplex PCR; TCRdb keeps only in-frame clonotypes and omits some of them. The table lists tens of thousands of clones, about 88% of them singletons, with approximately 11% in the top ten. In regard to this clone: Its matching antigen is unknown.

Trimming took 4 bases from V and 1 from J, leaving 11 bases between them. The length of the CDR3 is 15 residues. The germline CDR1 and CDR2 sequences are SNHLY and FYNNEI. V is TRBV2 and J is TRBJ1-5; maybe TRBD1 (6 bases). This clonotype was obtained from an adult in good health. The material was peripheral blood, obtained on day 0 of AZD1222 vaccination. CDR3 sequence: CASSGNRVSNQPQHF. The CDR3 coding sequence is TGTGCCAGCAGTGGGAACAGGGTAAGCAATCAGCCCCAGCATTTT.